The rows below give T cell receptor beta chains drawn from one sample of a study of T cell responses to AZD1222 COVID-19 vaccine. Profiled with immunoSEQ multiplex PCR; TCRdb holds only in-frame clones, not every one. The sample lists some 180,000 clones, approximately 94% occurring once. The specimen comprised peripheral blood, sampled 28 days after the second AZD1222 dose. These receptors were obtained from an adult who received the AZD1222 COVID-19 vaccine. Each CDR3 is given with its conserved first and last residue.

v_gene: TRBV12-2; CDR3aa: CASRLVIRGYGYTF
v_gene: TRBV27; CDR3aa: CASSFSLMQPQHF
v_gene: TRBV5-1; CDR3aa: CASNESDNEQFF
v_gene: TRBV18; CDR3aa: CASSLNPLPYEQYF
v_gene: TRBV25-1; CDR3aa: CASSEYELAGGNTGELFF
v_gene: TRBV9; CDR3aa: CASSTTSGGTSYNEQFF
v_gene: TRBV19; CDR3aa: CASSRRDRGGGNQPQHF
v_gene: TRBV12-5; CDR3aa: CASGLPPGKPQHF
v_gene: TRBV18; CDR3aa: CASSPSGQNTGELFF
v_gene: TRBV12-3/TRBV12-4; CDR3aa: CASSVGDGYTF
v_gene: TRBV28; CDR3aa: CASSFVGTPQYQPQHF
v_gene: TRBV19; CDR3aa: CASSMTGGNQPQHF
v_gene: TRBV28; CDR3aa: CASSWTGAGNTIYF
v_gene: TRBV3-1/TRBV3-2; CDR3aa: CASSPAGQGRGNQPQHF
v_gene: TRBV7-8; CDR3aa: CASKKGTANYGYTF
v_gene: TRBV6-1; CDR3aa: CASSEAGTGNEKLFF
v_gene: TRBV19; CDR3aa: CASTTTHRTSGQFF
v_gene: TRBV7-8; CDR3aa: CASSLEATNEKLFF
v_gene: TRBV5-6; CDR3aa: CASSSTGNTEAFF
v_gene: TRBV5-5; CDR3aa: CASSLLGQGNGYTF
v_gene: TRBV4-1; CDR3aa: CASSQDQGTKYQPQHF
v_gene: TRBV6-5; CDR3aa: CASSADRGTEAFF
v_gene: TRBV29-1; CDR3aa: CSVEVNGAEAFF
v_gene: TRBV5-5; CDR3aa: CASSRLHGQNYGYTF
v_gene: TRBV27; CDR3aa: CASRSTTRTLNEQFF
v_gene: TRBV29-1; CDR3aa: CSVFYQGGWGYTF
v_gene: TRBV7-2; CDR3aa: CASSQGASGYTF
v_gene: TRBV4-1; CDR3aa: CASSVYPWTQPRGTNEKLFF
v_gene: TRBV6-5; CDR3aa: CASSRSGNTEAFF
v_gene: TRBV6-2/TRBV6-3; CDR3aa: CASSATDTLSYNEQFF
v_gene: TRBV27; CDR3aa: CASSDPNYGYTF
v_gene: TRBV7-2; CDR3aa: CASSSTPGSSYNSPLHF
v_gene: TRBV19; CDR3aa: CASLKGIGNYGYTF
v_gene: TRBV7-9; CDR3aa: CASSEREVNTIYF
v_gene: TRBV28; CDR3aa: CASRNPEREKLFF
v_gene: TRBV7-6; CDR3aa: CASSLVSGLSGQETQYF
v_gene: TRBV24-1; CDR3aa: CATSDLSLGDTGELFF
v_gene: TRBV6-5; CDR3aa: CASSPVLNQPQHF
v_gene: TRBV19; CDR3aa: CASTPRRTGGNTEAFF
v_gene: TRBV2; CDR3aa: CASSVGLAAQYF
v_gene: TRBV9; CDR3aa: CASSGEGERSWQFF
v_gene: TRBV7-6; CDR3aa: CASSLLRDRVSDTQYF
v_gene: TRBV5-1; CDR3aa: CASSIRLAGAYNEQFF
v_gene: TRBV23-1; CDR3aa: CASSQPATGDKGGNQPQHF
v_gene: TRBV6-5; CDR3aa: CASSYHRGRDYGYTF
v_gene: TRBV19; CDR3aa: CASSGQGASPLHF
v_gene: TRBV24-1; CDR3aa: CATRGWSGRGNEQFF
v_gene: TRBV19; CDR3aa: CASSIDRRALYEQYF
v_gene: TRBV5-1; CDR3aa: CASSLVLSGTNMDYGYTF
v_gene: TRBV7-9; CDR3aa: CASSRGSQSNEQFF
v_gene: TRBV4-3; CDR3aa: CASSQDSAGADTGELFF
v_gene: TRBV6-1; CDR3aa: CASSVDVGGQGFSYTF